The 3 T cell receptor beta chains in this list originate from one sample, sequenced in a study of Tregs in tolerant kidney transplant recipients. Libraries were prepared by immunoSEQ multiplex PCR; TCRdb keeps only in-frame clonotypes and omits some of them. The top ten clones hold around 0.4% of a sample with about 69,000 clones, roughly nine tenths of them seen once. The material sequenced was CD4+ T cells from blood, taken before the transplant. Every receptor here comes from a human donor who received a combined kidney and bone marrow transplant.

CDR3 coding DNA: TGCGCCAGCAGCTTGGGCGGGAGTAGGGCCTACGAGCAGTACTTC. Amino acids: CASSLGGSRAYEQYF. The chain couples TRBV5-1 to TRBJ2-7; 7 nucleotides agree with TRBD2. This CDR3 region has 15 residues. The V segment lost 0 bases and the J segment 2 bases; nucleotides outside the gene matches: 5. Germline-derived CDR1 and CDR2 are SGHRS and YFSETQ.

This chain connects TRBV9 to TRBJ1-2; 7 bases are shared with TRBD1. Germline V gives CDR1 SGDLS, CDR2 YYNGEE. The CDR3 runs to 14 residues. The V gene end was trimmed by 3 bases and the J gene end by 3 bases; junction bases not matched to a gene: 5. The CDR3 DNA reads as TGTGCCAGCAGCGGCGGGACAGCTGACTATGGCTACACCTTC. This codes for CASSGGTADYGYTF.

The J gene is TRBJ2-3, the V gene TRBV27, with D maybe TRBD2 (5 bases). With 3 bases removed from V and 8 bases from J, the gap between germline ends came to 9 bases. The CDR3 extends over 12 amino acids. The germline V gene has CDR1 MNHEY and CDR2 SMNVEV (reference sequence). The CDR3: CASSFREGTQYF. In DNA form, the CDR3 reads TGTGCCAGCAGTTTTAGAGAGGGTACGCAGTATTTT.